This T cell receptor (beta chain) was identified in a study of shared clonotypes between healthy human individuals (TCRdb year 2020). Broadly, across the study: The cohort comprised a couple of women and three men aged 18 to 49 years. The study deeply sequenced blood TCR repertoires of about five healthy adults to estimate repertoire size and the extent of clonotype sharing between individuals. For each donor, CD4 naive and CD4 memory were each run on three plates, CD8 naive on two plates, and CD8 memory on one plate. To increase sequencing depth and limit assay-specific biases, TCR repertoire library preparation and sequencing were carried out by different laboratories using diverse techniques. Leukapheresis yielded between about 0.8 and 8.9 billion PBMCs per donor.

Results and caveats for the whole study, not just this receptor: Incomplete sequencing was indicated by rarefaction of sorted-subset datasets, despite the large sequencing depth. Compared with non-shared clonotypes, the clonotypes found in all four sorted-subset donors had higher generation probabilities. Larger estimated clonotype richness was generally found for naive subsets than for memory subsets. Sharing across a few donors was observed for around 5% of naive CD4, 3.5% of naive CD8, 2% to 2.5% of memory CD4, and 0.4% of memory CD8 clonotypes. Because the study included only a small number of donors, the genetic and exposure-history diversity represented was limited. Sampling was restricted to blood, and TCR repertoires in tissue are likely to differ from TCR repertoires in blood. Pairwise subsampling led to the expectation that sequencing depth would affect the degree of clonotype sharing among donors.

V and J are truncated by 2 bases and 9 bases respectively, leaving an intervening sequence of 14 bases. The CDR3 starts with the cysteine, ends with the phenylalanine, and has 14 residues. Just CDR3 DNA is preserved here, 42 bases in frame from base 1. CDR1 and CDR2, looked up from the germline V gene, are KGHSH and LQKENI. About this clone itself: It lacks a known antigen. No much larger clonotype is one base removed from it; base qualities were not supplied.

The donors were healthy, HIV-negative adults who had no recently reported acute infections or vaccinations. All donors were Caucasian adults living in Nashville, Tennessee, USA. CD4+ T cells were enriched through magnetic negative selection, after which naive cells were positively selected on CD45RA and the remaining negative fraction served as the memory subset. Blood was collected by leukapheresis, and PBMCs were isolated by Ficoll-Histopaque density gradient centrifugation and then cryopreserved in liquid nitrogen vapor phase. Analytical flow cytometry was used to check the purity and quantity of every magnetically sorted T cell population. From each sorted fraction, genomic DNA was isolated and quantified by UV absorbance on a Nanodrop 2000c. Using the deep immunoSEQ assay, multiplex PCR amplified TCR CDR3 regions from genomic DNA. For each cell subset, the extracted genomic DNA was distributed evenly across all wells of several immunoSEQ 96-well plates, and each plate served as one replicate. Each replicate PCR for sorted subsets received around 200 ng genomic DNA, equal to roughly 33,000 T cell genomes. Purified libraries were measured with a Qubit 3.0 fluorometer, size-checked on a Bioanalyzer 2100, and measured again with the KAPA Library Quantification kit. A separate single-read 150-cycle Illumina NextSeq 550 flow cell was used to sequence each immunoSEQ 96-well plate. The paper's processing steps were these. The immunoSEQ output contained only junctional sequences without quality scores, so filtering could not match that applied to full-length reads. Sequences were annotated with PyIR, a Python wrapper for IgBLAST v1.9, using IMGT germline references to assign V/J genes and CDR3. Any read was removed if the V/J assignment was weak (E-value above 1e-6), the CDR3 was missing, or the read contained stop codons, out-of-frame junctions, or ambiguous translated residues. V3J clonotypes were defined by identical inferred V gene, J gene, and CDR3 amino acid sequence. Percentage overlap between repertoires was computed as shared unique clonotypes divided by the size of the smaller repertoire. Repertoire richness was assessed with RTK rarefaction, the Chao1 estimator, and Recon v2.1 estimates of unobserved clonotypes. Generation probabilities for all TCRbeta clonotypes obtained by the gDNA method from a few donors were computed using OLGA. TCRdb obtained this table from immuneACCESS and retained in-frame rearrangements with V and J assigned. These tables miss some clones; where compared with another copy, unresolved V genes account for less than half of the shortfall, and the remainder is unexplained. Clone size and V and J calls were adopted from that table, with D and trimming inferred from the DNA. The sample data list over a million clones, and 95% to 97% of these were observed just once. Clones ranked in the top ten supply more than 0.9% of the sample.

In this chain, TRBV18 is recombined with TRBJ2-1, with no confident D gene call. The TCR sequence derives from a man aged 30-40 years in good health. The sequenced sample was naive CD4+ T cells sorted from blood. According to the study, the label for this sample's cell subset or site signals: CD45RA+ positively selected. DNA sequence: TGTGCCAGCTCACCAAGTCAGGATTGGGTTGAGCAGTTCTTC. It is translated as CASSPSQDWVEQFF.